This TCR beta chain came from a study of T-cell memory formation after mild COVID-19. TCRdb independently ran MiXCR on the 5' RACE reads; one entry per CDR3 protein. The sample records 200,000 to 300,000 distinct CDR3 sequences, roughly a tenth being singletons. The CDR3 runs 15 residues. J lost 4 bases, V lost 3 bases, and 8 bases had no gene match. Germline lookup yields CDR1 MDHEN and CDR2 SYDVKM. Material for sequencing was PBMCs or a T cell subset sorted from them (not recorded which). This clonotype was obtained from a man between 18 and 29 years old who had mild COVID-19 (a few samples of this study predate the infection). Cell type and time point are not known. The chain carries TRBV28 and TRBJ2-5, with TRBD2 identical over 7 bases. CDR3 sequence reads: CASSFPSGTIETQYF. The DNA of the CDR3 is TGTGCCAGCAGTTTCCCCTCTGGGACTATAGAGACCCAGTACTTC.